This TCR beta chain was sequenced in a study of control samples from healthy donors and cancer patients. The CDR3 length is 17 residues. The J segment lost 0 bases and the V segment lost 0 bases, leaving 5 bases of the junction unmatched. From germline, CDR1 is LGHNT and CDR2 FRNRAP. Profiling relied on immunoSEQ multiplex PCR, and the TCRdb table lists in-frame clones only, not all of them. The table counts around 190,000 clones; roughly 2% lies in the top ten. The chain couples TRBV12-5 to TRBJ1-2, with 9 bases identical to TRBD1. Sequences were obtained from blood. This clonotype originated in a young woman in good health. CDR3 protein: CASGLVQGQGPNYGYTF. In DNA, the CDR3 is TGTGCTAGTGGTTTGGTACAGGGACAGGGCCCTAACTATGGCTACACCTTC.